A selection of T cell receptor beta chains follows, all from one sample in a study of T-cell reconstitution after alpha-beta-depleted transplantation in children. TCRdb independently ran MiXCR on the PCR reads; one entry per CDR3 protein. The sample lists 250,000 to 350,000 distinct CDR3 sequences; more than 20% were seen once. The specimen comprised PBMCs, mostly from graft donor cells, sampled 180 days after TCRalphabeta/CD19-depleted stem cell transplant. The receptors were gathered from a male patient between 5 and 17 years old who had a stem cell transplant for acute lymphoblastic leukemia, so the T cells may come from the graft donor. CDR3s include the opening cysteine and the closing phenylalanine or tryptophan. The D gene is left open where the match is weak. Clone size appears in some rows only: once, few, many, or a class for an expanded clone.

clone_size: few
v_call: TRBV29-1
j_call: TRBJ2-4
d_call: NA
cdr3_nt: TGCAGCGTACAAACCCCCACCAAAAACATTCAGTACTTC
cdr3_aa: CSVQTPTKNIQYF

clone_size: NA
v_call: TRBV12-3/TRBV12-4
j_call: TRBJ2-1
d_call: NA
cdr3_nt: TGTGCCAGCAGTTTTGGGGGGTCGGGCGGTGCGTCCTACAATGAGCAGTTGTTC
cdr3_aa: CASSFGGSGGASYNEQLF

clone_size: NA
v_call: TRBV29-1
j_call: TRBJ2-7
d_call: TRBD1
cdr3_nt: TGCAGCGTTGATCCGCAGGGGGCGGGATACGAGCAGTACTTC
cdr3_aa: CSVDPQGAGYEQYF

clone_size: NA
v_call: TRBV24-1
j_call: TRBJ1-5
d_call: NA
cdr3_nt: TGTGCCACCAGTGATTTGGCGCGAGGGATCAGGAGCAATCAGCCCCAGCATTTT
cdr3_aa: CATSDLARGIRSNQPQHF

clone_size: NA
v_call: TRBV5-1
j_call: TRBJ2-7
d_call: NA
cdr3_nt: TGCGCCAGCAGCCTCACGAGGTGGAGTTCCTACGAGCAGTACTTC
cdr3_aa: CASSLTRWSSYEQYF

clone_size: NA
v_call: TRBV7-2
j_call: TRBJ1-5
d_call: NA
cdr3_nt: TGTGCCAGCAGCTTACTATATCGGGCAGGGAGGTTTCAGCCCCAGCATTTT
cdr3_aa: CASSLLYRAGRFQPQHF

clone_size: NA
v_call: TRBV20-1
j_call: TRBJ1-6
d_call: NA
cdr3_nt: TGCAGTGCTAGTCATAATTCACCCCTCCACTTT
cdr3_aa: CSASHNSPLHF

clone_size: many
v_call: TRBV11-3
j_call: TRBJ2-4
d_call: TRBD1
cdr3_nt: TGTGCCAGCAGCTTCGGGTACAGGGGGCGCGGGTCCCTAGCCAAAAACATTCAGTACTTC
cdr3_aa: CASSFGYRGRGSLAKNIQYF

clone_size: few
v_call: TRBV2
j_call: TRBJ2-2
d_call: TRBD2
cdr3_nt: TGTGCCAGCAGTGAACCGGGACTAGCGGGAAACACCGGGGAGCTGTTTTTT
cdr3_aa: CASSEPGLAGNTGELFF

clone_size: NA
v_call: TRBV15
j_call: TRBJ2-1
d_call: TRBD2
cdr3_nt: TGTGCCATCATAGCGGGAGAGGGCAATGAGCAGTTCTTC
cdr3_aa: CAIIAGEGNEQFF

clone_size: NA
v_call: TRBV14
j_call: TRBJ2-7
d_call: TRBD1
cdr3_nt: TGTGCCAGCAGCCAAGATACGGGACAGGGGGTCTACGAGCAGTACTTC
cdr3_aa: CASSQDTGQGVYEQYF

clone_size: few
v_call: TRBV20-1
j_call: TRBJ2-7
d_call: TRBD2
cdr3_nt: TGCAGTGCTAGAGACCTAGCGGGCCTCTACGAGCAGTACTTC
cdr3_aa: CSARDLAGLYEQYF

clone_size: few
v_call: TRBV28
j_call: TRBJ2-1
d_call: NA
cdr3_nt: TGTGCCAGCAGTTTCAGGGGCAGGTACAATGAGCAGTTCTTC
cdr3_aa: CASSFRGRYNEQFF

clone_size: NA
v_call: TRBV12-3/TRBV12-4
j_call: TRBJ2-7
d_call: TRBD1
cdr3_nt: TGTGCCAGCACCCAAGGGGGCCTAGCCTACGAGCAGTACTTC
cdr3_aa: CASTQGGLAYEQYF

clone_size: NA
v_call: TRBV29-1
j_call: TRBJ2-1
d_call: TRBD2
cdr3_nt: TGCAGCGTTGGGACAGTCACCGGGACTAGCTACAATGAGCAGTTCTTC
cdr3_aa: CSVGTVTGTSYNEQFF

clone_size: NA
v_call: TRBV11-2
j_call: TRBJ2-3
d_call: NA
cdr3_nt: TGTGCCAGCAGCTTAGGGTCCGCAGATACGCAGTATTTT
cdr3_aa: CASSLGSADTQYF

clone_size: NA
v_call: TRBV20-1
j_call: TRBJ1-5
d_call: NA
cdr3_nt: TGCAGTGCTAGAGCTCTCTCCCAGGGGAATCAGCCCCAGCATTTT
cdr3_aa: CSARALSQGNQPQHF

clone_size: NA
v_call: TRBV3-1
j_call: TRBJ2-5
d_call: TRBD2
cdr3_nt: TGTGCCAGCAGCCGAGCGGGGACTAGGGGCCAAGAGACCCAGTACTTC
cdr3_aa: CASSRAGTRGQETQYF

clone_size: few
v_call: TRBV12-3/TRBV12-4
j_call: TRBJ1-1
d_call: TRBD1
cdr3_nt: TGTGCCAGCAGCCGACGTCAGGGGGCGTTCTTCCAAGCTTTCTTT
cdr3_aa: CASSRRQGAFFQAFF

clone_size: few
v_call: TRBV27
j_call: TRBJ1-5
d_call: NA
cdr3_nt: TGTGCCAGCAGTTTCGCGGATAGCAATCAGCCCCAGCATTTT
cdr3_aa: CASSFADSNQPQHF

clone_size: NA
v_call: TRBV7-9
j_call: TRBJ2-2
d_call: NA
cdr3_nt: TGTGCCAGCAGCCCTACTGCGAACACCGGGGAGCTGTTTTTT
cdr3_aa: CASSPTANTGELFF

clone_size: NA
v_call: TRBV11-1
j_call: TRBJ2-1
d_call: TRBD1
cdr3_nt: TGTGCCAGCAGCTTAAAAGGGACAGGGAGCCGAAACTCCTACAATGAGCAGTTCTTC
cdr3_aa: CASSLKGTGSRNSYNEQFF

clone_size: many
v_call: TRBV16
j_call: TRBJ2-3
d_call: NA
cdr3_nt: TGTGCCAGCAGCCGGACGGATACGCAGTATTTT
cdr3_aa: CASSRTDTQYF

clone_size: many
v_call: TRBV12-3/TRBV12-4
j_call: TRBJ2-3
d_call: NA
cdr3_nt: TGTGCCAGCAGTTACCCCGGGGCTCGAGATACGCAGTATTTT
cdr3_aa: CASSYPGARDTQYF

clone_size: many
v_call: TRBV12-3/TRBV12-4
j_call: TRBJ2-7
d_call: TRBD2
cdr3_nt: TGTGCCAGCAGTTTATACAGCGGGAGCTCCTACGAGCAGTACTTC
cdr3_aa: CASSLYSGSSYEQYF

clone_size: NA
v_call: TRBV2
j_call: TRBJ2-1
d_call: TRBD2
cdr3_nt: TGTGCCAGCAGTGATGGGACTACCTACACGTACAATGAGCAGTTCTTC
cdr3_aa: CASSDGTTYTYNEQFF

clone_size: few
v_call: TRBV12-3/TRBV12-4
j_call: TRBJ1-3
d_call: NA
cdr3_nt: TGTGCCAGCAGTAAACGGCCGTGGCGGATGTCTGGAAACACCATATATTTT
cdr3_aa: CASSKRPWRMSGNTIYF

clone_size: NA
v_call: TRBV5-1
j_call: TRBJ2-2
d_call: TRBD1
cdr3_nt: TGCGCCAGCAGCTTGGGACAGGGGGCGGTCGGGGAGCTGTTTTTT
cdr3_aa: CASSLGQGAVGELFF

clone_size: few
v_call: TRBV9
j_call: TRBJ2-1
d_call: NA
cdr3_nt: TGTGCCAGCAGCGGACTGGGGATTAGCTCCTACAATGAGCAGTTCTTC
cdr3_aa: CASSGLGISSYNEQFF

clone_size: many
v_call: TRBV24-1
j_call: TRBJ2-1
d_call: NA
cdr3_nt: TGTGCCACCAGTGATTTAAACAGGGTAGTTGATGAGCAGTTCTTC
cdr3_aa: CATSDLNRVVDEQFF

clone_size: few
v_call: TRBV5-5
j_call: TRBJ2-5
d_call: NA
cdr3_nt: TGTGCCAGCAGCTTGAGGGTTTGGGAGACCCAGTACTTC
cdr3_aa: CASSLRVWETQYF

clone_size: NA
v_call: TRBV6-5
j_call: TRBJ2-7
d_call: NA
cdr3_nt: TGTGCCAGCAGTTACGCCCACGGGCTACTCGGTCACGAGCAGTACTTC
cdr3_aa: CASSYAHGLLGHEQYF

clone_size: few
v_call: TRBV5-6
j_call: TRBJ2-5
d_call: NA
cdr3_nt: TGTGCCAGCAGCTTGGGAAGGGGATCCCAAGAGACCCAGTACTTC
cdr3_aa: CASSLGRGSQETQYF

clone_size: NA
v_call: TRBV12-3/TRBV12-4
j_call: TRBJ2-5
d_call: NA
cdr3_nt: TGTGCCAGCAGTCCTTCTGGGACCCAGTACTTC
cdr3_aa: CASSPSGTQYF

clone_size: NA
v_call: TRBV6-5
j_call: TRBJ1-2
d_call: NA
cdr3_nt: TGTGCCAGCAGTTTAGGGCAGGATCCTTTCTATGGCTACACCTTC
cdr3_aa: CASSLGQDPFYGYTF

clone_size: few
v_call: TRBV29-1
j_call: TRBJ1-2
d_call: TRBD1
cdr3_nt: TGCAGCGTTGAAGATAATTATTGGGACAGGGACTATGGCTACACCTTC
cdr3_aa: CSVEDNYWDRDYGYTF

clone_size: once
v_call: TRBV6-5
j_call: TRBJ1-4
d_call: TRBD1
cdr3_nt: TGTGCCAGCAGTTACGTCGGGACAGGGGGCACTAATGAAAAACTGTTTTTT
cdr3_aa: CASSYVGTGGTNEKLFF

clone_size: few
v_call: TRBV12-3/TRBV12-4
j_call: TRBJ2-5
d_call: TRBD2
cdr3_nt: TGTGCCAGCAGTTTACGGCCACTAGCGGAGGAAGAGACCCAGTACTTC
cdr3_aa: CASSLRPLAEEETQYF

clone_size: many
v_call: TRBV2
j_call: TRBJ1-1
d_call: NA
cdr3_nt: TGTGCCAGCAGTAAAGGGGGGGTAGCTGAAGCTTTCTTT
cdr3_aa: CASSKGGVAEAFF

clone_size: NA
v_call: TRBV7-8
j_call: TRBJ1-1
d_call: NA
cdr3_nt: TGTGCCAGCAGCACCAGCGGACCTACTTTCTTT
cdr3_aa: CASSTSGPTFF

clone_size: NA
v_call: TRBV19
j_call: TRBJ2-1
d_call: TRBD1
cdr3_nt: TGTGCCAGTAGTATACTCCCGGGACAGGTCAATGAGCAGTTCTTC
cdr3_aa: CASSILPGQVNEQFF

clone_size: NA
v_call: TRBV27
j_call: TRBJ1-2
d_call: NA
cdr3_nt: TGTGCCAGCAGTTTATCGAGGGCAGGTCCATTCTATGGCTACACCTTC
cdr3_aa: CASSLSRAGPFYGYTF

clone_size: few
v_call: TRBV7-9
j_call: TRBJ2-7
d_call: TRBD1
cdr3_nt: TGTGCCAGCAGCGAACCGGGACAGGGAGCTTGGGAGCAGTACTTC
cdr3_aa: CASSEPGQGAWEQYF

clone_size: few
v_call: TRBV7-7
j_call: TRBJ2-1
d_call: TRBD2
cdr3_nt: TGTGCCAGCAGCCACCGCGCCGGGACTAGCGGCGGATATGAGCAGTTCTTC
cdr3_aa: CASSHRAGTSGGYEQFF

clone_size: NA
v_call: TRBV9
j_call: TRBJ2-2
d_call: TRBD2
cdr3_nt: TGTGCCAGCAGCCCCGGGACTAGCGGGGTTACCGGGGAGCTGTTTTTT
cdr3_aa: CASSPGTSGVTGELFF

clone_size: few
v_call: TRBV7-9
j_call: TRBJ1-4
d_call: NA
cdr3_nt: TGTGCCAGCAGCTTAGGGTTTTGGGAAGAGGAAAAACTGTTTTTT
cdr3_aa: CASSLGFWEEEKLFF

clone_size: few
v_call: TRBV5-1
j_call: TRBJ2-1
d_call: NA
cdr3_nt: TGCGCCAGCAGTTTCATTACTAGCTCCTACAATGAGCAGTTCTTC
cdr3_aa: CASSFITSSYNEQFF

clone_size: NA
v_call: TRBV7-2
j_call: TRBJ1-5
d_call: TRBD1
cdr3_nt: TGTGCCAGCAGTTGGGACAGGTCGAATCAGCCCCAGCATTTT
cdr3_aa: CASSWDRSNQPQHF